This entry describes one T cell receptor (beta chain). These data are taken from a study of blood T cell repertoires in COVID-19. Produced via immunoSEQ multiplex PCR; TCRdb's table is partial and in-frame only. The sample contains roughly 180,000 clones, roughly 86% of which appear only once. Germline CDR1 and CDR2: KGHSH and LQKENI. The CDR3 covers 16 residues. Trimming removed 0 bases at V and 7 bases at J, with 18 bases between. This clonotype was sampled from a man younger than 35 with acute or convalescent COVID-19. The material sequenced was peripheral blood. The chain uses TRBV18 and TRBJ1-1, with TRBD1 as a possible D gene (5 bases). The chain's CDR3 is CASSPPVGGSTLEAFF. DNA of the CDR3: TGTGCCAGCTCACCACCGGTGGGGGGGTCCACCCTTGAAGCTTTCTTT.